This TCR beta chain came from a study of T cell repertoires in cytomegalovirus infection (dated by TCRdb to between 2019 and 2020). Looking at the study overall: The peptide stimulations were aimed at well-studied HLA-B-restricted epitopes as well as recently identified HLA-C-restricted CMV epitopes, whose presentation resists viral immunomodulation. Because public TCR beta signatures pointed to carriage of CMV infection together with the matching HLA type, the HLA type of each donor mattered for the analysis. Summary of the overall study and its limitations: In the ex vivo response, HLA-C-restricted CMV-specific TCR beta clonotypes were dominant, and in two of eight donors the single most frequent clonotype came from this HLA-C-restricted group. In both this cohort and an independent cohort of under 450 donors, the cumulative frequency of public TCR beta family members distinguished carriers of CMV infection plus the relevant HLA type.

As for this clonotype: Its antigen remains unidentified. Base qualities were left out, and no much larger clone turns up one base away.

These reads were obtained on an Illumina HiSeq 1500. Using fastp at Q25 and MiXCR, TCRdb reprocessed the public reads and kept productive beta chains. Rows with one shared CDR3 protein collapse into an entry with the most common genes and DNA. For this sample the table gives under 500,000 distinct CDR3 sequences, of which 40% to 50% were detected only once. Together, the top ten hold just under 45% of the sample. The treatment or condition label here, explained by the study, means: in vitro stimulation with specific CMV peptide epitopes to enrich CMV-specific T cells. The CDR3 runs 14 amino acids, cysteine and phenylalanine included. Of all the DNA, just the CDR3 is kept, 42 bases in frame from base 1. The germline V gene yields SGHVT for CDR1 and SQSDAQ for CDR2. V is reduced by 0 bases and J by 7 bases, leaving a spacing of 10 bases between them.

The V and J genes are TRBV7-4 and TRBJ1-5, and the D gene may be TRBD1, 5 bases matching. The sequencing used cultured PBMCs, collected from culture after CMV antigen stimulation. The clonotype comes from a human donor in good health (CMV status not recorded). Some clones in this sample may be carry-over from other donors' samples. The CDR3 protein: CASSLAGEGQPQHF. The nucleotide sequence reads as follows: TGTGCCAGCAGCTTAGCAGGGGAAGGGCAGCCCCAGCATTTT.